This is a list of T cell receptor beta chains from one sample in a study of cytomegalovirus exposure and HLA in healthy donors. The data were produced by immunoSEQ multiplex PCR, yet TCRdb's version contains in-frame clones alone and is incomplete. The data show just under 70,000 clones, with approximately 75% seen just once and about 6.5% held by the top ten. What was sequenced was PBMCs. These receptors came from a human donor in good health. The CDR3 runs from the conserved cysteine through the conserved F or W. D genes are given only for firm matches. Clone size is shown for a subset of rows, as once, few, many or a class of expanded clone.

TRBV7-8	18	-	TRBD1	TRBJ2-6	TGTGCCAGCAGCTCAGGGGGCCGAGGGGCTTCTGGGGCCAACGTCCTGACTTTC	CASSSGGRGASGANVLTF
TRBV9	15	-	-	TRBJ1-5	TGTGCCAGCAGCCCAGGGGACGTTAGCAATCAGCCCCAGCATTTT	CASSPGDVSNQPQHF
TRBV19	15	-	TRBD1	TRBJ1-2	TGTGCCAGTAGCCCAAGGAGACAGGGCGCGAGGGGCTACACCTTC	CASSPRRQGARGYTF
TRBV29-1	12	-	-	TRBJ1-4	TGCAGCGTTGGCGGGGAGAAGGAAAAACTGTTTTTT	CSVGGEKEKLFF
TRBV28	18	-	TRBD1	TRBJ1-6	TGTGCCAGCAGCGCCCCGGGACAGTTGAGCTCCTATAATTCACCCCTCCACTTT	CASSAPGQLSSYNSPLHF
TRBV5-1	12	once	-	TRBJ2-7	TGCGCCAGCAGCTCTAATGCCTACGAGCAGTACTTC	CASSSNAYEQYF
TRBV2	16	-	TRBD2	TRBJ2-2	TGTGCCAGCAGTCCCCAGCGGGGGGCCGCCACCGGGGAGCTGTTTTTT	CASSPQRGAATGELFF
TRBV7-9	15	-	TRBD1	TRBJ2-7	TGTGCCAGCAGCAGACGGACAGGGGCAAAGGACGAGCAGTACTTC	CASSRRTGAKDEQYF
TRBV7-2	15	-	TRBD2	TRBJ2-2	TGTGCCAGCACCAAAAGCGGGGTCAACACCGGGGAGCTGTTTTTT	CASTKSGVNTGELFF
TRBV2	14	-	-	TRBJ2-7	TGTGCCAGCAGTAACAACCCCCAGGGGACCGAGCAGTACTTC	CASSNNPQGTEQYF
TRBV11-3	15	-	-	TRBJ1-1	TGTGCCAGCAGCTCGATGGGCCAGGGTCCAACTGAAGCTTTCTTT	CASSSMGQGPTEAFF
TRBV5-1	14	-	TRBD2	TRBJ2-7	TGCGCCAGCAGCCCTTGGGGGGGGGACCACGAGCAGTACTTC	CASSPWGGDHEQYF
TRBV28	15	once	-	TRBJ1-2	TGTGCCAGCAGTTTAAGTAGGGGGTATACCTATGGCTACACCTTC	CASSLSRGYTYGYTF
TRBV10-2	18	-	TRBD2	TRBJ2-1	TGCGCCAGCTCGGGGACTAGCGGGGTCGTAAGCTCCTACAATGAGCAGTTCTTC	CASSGTSGVVSSYNEQFF
TRBV6-1	14	-	-	TRBJ1-2	TGTGCCAGCAGTGAAGTATCCCTAGGGGATGGCTACACCTTC	CASSEVSLGDGYTF
TRBV6-5	14	-	-	TRBJ2-1	TGTGCCAGCAGCACAATTCTCTCCTACAATGAGCAGTTCTTC	CASSTILSYNEQFF
TRBV5-1	15	-	TRBD1	TRBJ2-2	TGCGCCAGCAGCTTCAGTCAGGGGGTGACCGGGGAGCTGTTTTTT	CASSFSQGVTGELFF
TRBV9	13	-	TRBD1	TRBJ2-5	TGTGCCAGCACGACAGGGTCGGGCGAGACCCAGTACTTC	CASTTGSGETQYF
TRBV9	14	-	TRBD1	TRBJ1-1	TGTGCCAGCTCCCGGGACAGGGGGCTCACTGAAGCTTTCTTT	CASSRDRGLTEAFF
TRBV5-4	16	few	-	TRBJ2-7	TGTGCCAGCAGCTTGGCCCAGGGGCTGTTGGGGGACGAGCAGTACTTC	CASSLAQGLLGDEQYF
TRBV13	15	-	TRBD1	TRBJ1-4	TGTGCCAGCAGCTTAACAGGGGGACCTAATGAAAAACTGTTTTTT	CASSLTGGPNEKLFF
TRBV15	14	-	-	TRBJ2-5	TGTGCCACCAGCAGAGAGCAGGGCTTGGAGACCCAGTACTTC	CATSREQGLETQYF
TRBV5-8	16	-	TRBD2	TRBJ2-5	TGTGCCAGCAGCACAGTTGGGACTATCTTCCAAGAGACCCAGTACTTC	CASSTVGTIFQETQYF
TRBV6-5	13	-	-	TRBJ1-1	TGTGCCAGCAGTTACTCCTCGACAACTGAAGCTTTCTTT	CASSYSSTTEAFF
TRBV10-2	13	once	TRBD2	TRBJ2-3	TGCGCCAGCAGCACTAGCGGGGCAGATACGCAGTATTTT	CASSTSGADTQYF
TRBV2	14	-	TRBD1	TRBJ2-4	TGTGCCAGTTCCACAGGGGGGGCCAAAAACATTCAGTACTTC	CASSTGGAKNIQYF